The 22 T cell receptor beta chains below were found in one sample sequenced in a study of siplizumab effects on memory and regulatory T cells (dated by TCRdb to between 2019 and 2020). Libraries came from the immunoSEQ multiplex PCR assay. TCRdb limited this immuneACCESS table to in-frame rearrangements with V and J called. A share of clones is missing; checked studies link under half to unresolved V genes, and the rest is unexplained. This sample is represented by over 70,000 clones; 95% of them were singletons. The ten top clones hold under 20% of the sample. The sample was CD8+ T cells sorted from blood. The receptors here all came from a human donor in good health.

The genes are TRBV6-5 and TRBJ2-3; 7 bases align to TRBD2. Germline V lookup: CDR1 MNHEY, CDR2 SVGAGI. J gave up 6 bases and V 2 bases, and 5 bases lay outside the gene matches. The CDR3 length is 14 residues. CDR3 sequence (DNA): TGTGCCAGCAGTTACGGCGGGGGTGGGGATACGCAGTATTTT. Translation: CASSYGGGGDTQYF.

This sequence joins TRBV4-1 and TRBJ2-1; 8 bases are a match to TRBD2. The junction had 1 base not matched to a gene; V was cut back by 1 base and J by 2 bases. This CDR3 contains 15 residues. Germline-derived CDR1 and CDR2 are MGHRA and YSYEKL. CDR3 coding DNA: TGCGCCAGCAGCCAAGTAGCGGGAACCTACAATGAGCAGTTCTTC. This codes for CASSQVAGTYNEQFF.

The J gene is TRBJ2-2, the V gene TRBV11-3; no firm D call. This CDR3 contains 12 residues. The germline V gene encodes CDR1 SGHNT and CDR2 YENEEA. Trimming removed 4 bases from V and 4 bases from J, with 4 bases in between. This CDR3 is CASSSGTGELFF. The CDR3 coding sequence is TGTGCCAGCAGCTCTGGCACCGGGGAGCTGTTTTTT.

The chain couples TRBV10-3 to TRBJ2-3; TRBD2 might be the D (5 bases). The CDR3 spans 15 residues. CDR1 and CDR2 (germline): ENHRY, SYGVKD. Trimming pared 3 bases from V and 3 bases from J, leaving 13 bases between. CDR3 region: CAISDSEEPTDTQYF. Written as DNA, the CDR3 is TGTGCCATCAGTGACTCGGAGGAACCGACAGATACGCAGTATTTT.

The rearrangement uses TRBV28 and TRBJ2-7; D perhaps matches TRBD1 (5 bases). Germline values: CDR1 MDHEN, CDR2 SYDVKM. The CDR3 is 14 amino acids. Trimming removed 3 bases at V and 4 bases at J, with 13 bases between. CDR3 loop: CASSFSQGSYEQYF. In nucleotides, the CDR3 is TGTGCCAGCAGTTTTAGTCAGGGTTCTTACGAGCAGTACTTC. Combining the CDR3 with reference TRBV28 and TRBJ2-7 gives the whole variable domain DVKVTQSSRYLVKRTGEKVFLECVQDMDHENMFWYRQDPGLGLRLIYFSYDVKMKEKGDIPEGYSVSREKKERFSLILESASTNQTSMYLCASSFSQGSYEQYFGPGTRLTVT.

This clone was picked up one time. This sequence joins TRBV18 and TRBJ2-5, with D unclear. The ends were cut back, 3 bases at V and 7 bases at J, with 9 bases in the middle. CDR3 length: 12 amino acids. Germline-derived CDR1 and CDR2 are KGHSH and LQKENI. The CDR3 DNA reads as TGTGCCAGCTCACCGGCTGGCGGGACCCAGTACTTC. It yields the protein CASSPAGGTQYF.

The CDR3 nucleotides read TGTGCCAGTAGCGGGACAGATAGCACAGATACGCAGTATTTT. This gives the protein CASSGTDSTDTQYF. This chain uses TRBV19 with TRBJ2-3; 7 bases fit TRBD1. The V segment lost 6 bases and the J segment 0 bases; nucleotides outside the gene matches: 3. CDR3 size: 14 residues. The germline V gene encodes CDR1 LNHDA and CDR2 SQIVND (reference sequence).

J is TRBJ1-4 and V is TRBV5-6, with D possibly being TRBD1 (6 bases). CDR3 length: 16 residues. The ends were cut back, 2 bases at V and 0 bases at J, with 11 bases in the middle. The germline gives CDR1 SGHDT, CDR2 YYEEEE. The CDR3 sequence is CASSFRTAATNEKLFF. CDR3 DNA sequence: TGTGCCAGCAGCTTTCGGACAGCGGCAACTAATGAAAAACTGTTTTTT.

The CDR3: CAISVGLRRTSATDTQYF. CDR3 nucleotide sequence: TGTGCCATCAGTGTGGGTTTACGTCGGACTAGCGCAACAGATACGCAGTATTTT. The chain links TRBV10-3 to TRBJ2-3; 9 bases line up with TRBD2. With V trimmed by 4 bases and J by 3 bases, 14 bases remained unmatched. This CDR3 is 18 amino acids long. Germline V gene sequence: CDR1 ENHRY, CDR2 SYGVKD.

The chain recombines TRBV11-3 with TRBJ2-7; D unresolved. V lost 8 bases, J lost 0 bases, and 14 bases lay in between. CDR1 is SGHNT, CDR2 YENEEA, per germline. The length of the CDR3 is 14 residues. The CDR3 spells CASGIEVDSYEQYF. The CDR3, as DNA: TGTGCCAGCGGGATAGAAGTTGACTCCTACGAGCAGTACTTC.

This chain joins TRBV13 and TRBJ2-5; 7 bases fit TRBD2. Germline CDR1 and CDR2: PRHDT and FYEKMQ (reference sequence). There are 18 residues in the CDR3. V was pared by 0 bases and J by 5 bases, with 15 bases of the junction left unmatched. The CDR3 region is CASSLGGASGRTGETQYF. DNA of the CDR3: TGTGCCAGCAGCTTAGGCGGGGCTAGCGGTAGAACCGGGGAGACCCAGTACTTC.

The chain has TRBV5-1 and TRBJ2-3, with TRBD1 as a possible D gene (5 bases). The ends were cut back, 4 bases at V and 0 bases at J, with 9 bases in the middle. The length of the CDR3 is 14 residues. CDR1 is SGHRS, CDR2 YFSETQ, per germline. The CDR3 here is CASSDGHSTDTQYF. The CDR3 DNA reads as TGCGCCAGCAGCGATGGACACAGCACAGATACGCAGTATTTT.

The chain uses TRBV28 and TRBJ2-3; D is unresolved. This CDR3 spans 14 amino acids. The germline V and J ends were trimmed by 3 bases and 1 base, with 8 bases remaining between them. Germline lookup yields CDR1 MDHEN and CDR2 SYDVKM. CDR3 coding DNA: TGTGCCAGCAGTTTCCTAAGTGGCACAGATACGCAGTATTTT. As protein: CASSFLSGTDTQYF.

The genes are TRBV7-3 and TRBJ2-2; 11 nucleotides align to TRBD2. CDR1 and CDR2 from the germline V gene are SGHTA and FQGTGA. This CDR3 comprises 17 residues. The V gene end was trimmed by 3 bases and the J gene end by 1 base; junction bases not matched to a gene: 4. The CDR3 DNA is TGTGCCAGCAGCTTCCCGACTAGCGGGAAGAACACCGGGGAGCTGTTTTTT. Encoded protein: CASSFPTSGKNTGELFF.

The count of this clone is one. The chain couples TRBV12-5 to TRBJ1-2; 7 bases are shared with TRBD1. The CDR3 totals 16 residues. The ends lost 6 bases at V and 8 bases at J; junction bases unmatched: 18. Per germline, CDR1 LGHNT and CDR2 FRNRAP. The CDR3 nucleotides are TGTGCTAGTGGCGACAAACTTCCCGGGACAGAAGACGGCTACACCTTC. Its protein product is CASGDKLPGTEDGYTF.

The chain couples TRBV14 to TRBJ2-7; D is possibly TRBD1 (5 bases). Germline values: CDR1 SGHDN, CDR2 FVKESK. With 3 bases removed from V and 4 bases from J, the gap between germline ends came to 7 bases. The length of the CDR3 is 12 residues. The CDR3 DNA sequence: TGTGCCAGCAGCCACAGGGTTTACGAGCAGTACTTC. Protein product: CASSHRVYEQYF.

This rearrangement joins TRBV6-6 to TRBJ2-3; tentatively, D is TRBD1 (6 bases). Germline V gene sequence: CDR1 MNHNY, CDR2 SVGAGI (reference sequence). The CDR3 runs 12 residues. Trimming shortened V by 6 bases and J by 3 bases, and 7 bases separated the two germline ends. The CDR3 region is CASSQGTDTQYF. DNA of the CDR3: TGTGCCAGCAGCCAGGGGACAGATACGCAGTATTTT.

This sequence joins TRBV19 and TRBJ2-1; 9 nucleotides align to TRBD2. Germline CDR1 is LNHDA and CDR2 is SQIVND (reference sequence). The CDR3 has 15 residues. V lost 3 bases and J lost 6; bases outside the gene matches: 6. CDR3 coding DNA: TGTGCCAGTAGTATGGGGCGGGAGGGTATCAATGAGCAGTTCTTC. Protein product: CASSMGREGINEQFF.

This sequence joins TRBV11-2 and TRBJ2-3, with D perhaps matching TRBD2 (6 bases). Germline V gives CDR1 SGHAT, CDR2 FQNNGV. Trimming took 5 bases from V and 2 from J, leaving 17 bases between them. CDR3 size: 16 residues. CDR3 region: CASSLTSAGFTDTQYF. In DNA form, the CDR3 reads TGTGCCAGCAGCCTTACGTCAGCGGGTTTCACAGATACGCAGTATTTT.

V gene TRBV4-2 combines with J gene TRBJ1-1; D is unclear. This CDR3 region has 19 residues. V was shortened by 4 bases and J by 0 bases, with 24 bases between the two germline ends. Germline-derived CDR1 and CDR2 are LGHNA and YNFKEQ. The CDR3 region is CASSLMSAGAISMNTEAFF. The CDR3 nucleotides read TGTGCCAGCAGCCTCATGAGTGCAGGAGCAATCTCGATGAACACTGAAGCTTTCTTT.

V and J are TRBV5-1 and TRBJ2-7; D not resolved. The V end lost 0 bases, the J end lost 3 bases, and 7 bases lay between the germline ends. From germline, CDR1 is SGHRS and CDR2 YFSETQ. The CDR3 is 13 amino acids. The CDR3 protein is CASSLAQDYEQYF. Written as DNA, the CDR3 is TGCGCCAGCAGCTTGGCCCAAGACTACGAGCAGTACTTC.

V is TRBV15 and J is TRBJ1-3; D ambiguous. Germline values: CDR1 LNHNV, CDR2 YYDKDF (reference sequence). The CDR3 runs 15 residues. V was clipped by 4 bases and J by 0 bases, with 10 bases between them. The DNA of the CDR3 is TGTGCCACCAGCATCGACGGAAGCTCTGGAAACACCATATATTTT. It codes for CATSIDGSSGNTIYF.